This T cell receptor beta chain originates from a study of cytomegalovirus exposure and HLA in healthy donors. General study results and limits: TCR sequences were mostly rare, though some public TCRs occurred in many donors.

V lost 5 bases to trimming and J lost 7 bases, with 14 bases between them. This CDR3 is built from 13 residues. Germline CDR1 reads SGHVS; CDR2 reads FNYEAQ. In this sample, this clone turned up once. Its cognate antigen is unknown. The primer mix had 60 Vbeta and 13 Jbeta primers. Method: immunoSEQ multiplex PCR; TCRdb's copy keeps in-frame clones and lacks some. The sample shows about 140,000 clones, just under 85% of them seen only once. Material: PBMCs. This receptor was taken from a young man in good health and CMV-seropositive. This chain joins TRBV7-6 and TRBJ1-1, with no clear D. The CDR3 sequence: CASSPAGGFEAFF. The DNA for the CDR3 is TGTGCCAGCAGCCCCGCGGGAGGGTTTGAAGCTTTCTTT.